One and the same sample provided the 9 T cell receptor beta chains below, sequenced in a study of T cell responses to AZD1222 COVID-19 vaccine. Data came from immunoSEQ multiplex PCR; TCRdb stores just in-frame clones and leaves some out. The table lists approximately 130,000 clones, 90% to 95% of them singletons. Sample: peripheral blood, taken on day 0 of AZD1222 vaccination. The source of these receptors is an adult in good health.

The chain carries TRBV7-3 and TRBJ2-7; 14 nucleotides match TRBD2. V trimming: 1 base; J trimming: 6 bases; junction bases outside the gene matches: 14. Looked up from germline, CDR1 is SGHTA and CDR2 is FQGTGA. CDR3 length: 19 amino acids. The CDR3 is CASSLRGLAGDESKPEQYF. The DNA for the CDR3 is TGTGCCAGCAGCTTAAGGGGACTAGCGGGAGATGAGTCCAAACCCGAGCAGTACTTC.

V is TRBV12-3 or TRBV12-4 and J is TRBJ1-1; TRBD1 might be the D (5 bases). Between the trimmed V and J ends, which lost 3 bases and 6 bases, there was a span of 8 bases. This CDR3 spans 12 amino acids. The CDR3 spells CASSFGGSEAFF. The CDR3 DNA reads TGTGCCAGCAGTTTCGGGGGGTCTGAAGCTTTCTTT.

The chain has TRBV10-2 and TRBJ1-2; maybe TRBD1 (5 bases). The CDR3 is 13 residues long. The germline V gene has CDR1 WSHSY and CDR2 SAAADI. Trimming stripped 8 bases from V and 2 bases from J, with 12 bases between. The CDR3 DNA sequence: TGCGCCAGCTTGACAGAGACCAACTATGGCTACACCTTC. This encodes CASLTETNYGYTF.

This rearrangement joins TRBV6-5 to TRBJ2-7; 7 bases fit TRBD2. Trimming took 7 bases from V and 3 from J; bases not matched to a gene: 9. Germline V CDR1 and CDR2: MNHEY, SVGAGI. This CDR3 contains 14 residues. The CDR3 DNA follows: TGTGCCAGCAAAGGCGGGAGAGAGGGCTACGAGCAGTACTTC. It encodes CASKGGREGYEQYF.

This sequence joins TRBV15 and TRBJ2-1; D is possibly TRBD2 (6 bases). The V gene lost 0 bases and the J gene lost 8 bases, with 11 bases spanning the gap. CDR1 and CDR2 from the germline V gene are LNHNV and YYDKDF (reference sequence). This CDR3 comprises 14 residues. Here the CDR3 DNA reads TGTGCCACCAGCAGAGAGGGGGGATACCATGAGCAGTTCTTC. Its translation is CATSREGGYHEQFF.

The genes are TRBV3-1 (or the pseudogene TRBV3-2) and TRBJ2-7; D not resolved. V gave up 1 base and J gave up 5 bases, with 6 bases separating them. Germline loops: CDR1 LGHDT, CDR2 YNNKEL (reference sequence). The CDR3 runs 12 residues. For the CDR3, the DNA is TGTGCCAGCAGCCAAGCCCCCGACGAGCAGTACTTC. Protein: CASSQAPDEQYF.

The rearrangement joins TRBV28 to TRBJ2-7; no firm D call. Germline values: CDR1 MDHEN, CDR2 SYDVKM. The CDR3 contains 14 residues. V lost 2 bases, J lost 6 bases, and 14 bases lay in between. This chain's CDR3 is CASSLALARGEQYF. For the CDR3, the DNA is TGTGCCAGCAGTTTAGCTTTAGCTCGCGGCGAGCAGTACTTC.

This chain connects TRBV6-5 to TRBJ1-3; 8 bases align to TRBD1. CDR3 length: 15 residues. V dropped 6 bases and J dropped 4; count of bases not matched to a gene: 8. CDR1 and CDR2 from the germline V gene are MNHEY and SVGAGI. The CDR3 region has the DNA TGTGCCAGCAGAGCAGGGGGCTCGGGAGGAAACACCATATATTTT. Translating gives CASRAGGSGGNTIYF.

V is TRBV5-1 and J is TRBJ2-2; unclear D gene. Germline-derived CDR1 and CDR2 are SGHRS and YFSETQ. Trimming left V 2 bases short and J 1 base short, with 6 bases between. This CDR3 comprises 14 residues. CDR3 amino acids: CASSFGQNTGELFF. DNA of the CDR3: TGCGCCAGCAGCTTTGGTCAGAACACCGGGGAGCTGTTTTTT. The full variable domain, rest sourced from reference TRBV5-1 and TRBJ2-2, is KAGVTQTPRYLIKTRGQQVTLSCSPISGHRSVSWYQQTPGQGLQFLFEYFSETQRNKGNFPGRFSGRQFSNSRSEMNVSTLELGDSALYLCASSFGQNTGELFFGEGSRLTVL.